This T cell receptor (beta chain) originates from a study of blood T cell repertoires in COVID-19. Study as a whole: Sources were T cells, B-cell-depleted T cells, or PBMCs; the material itself was cDNA or gDNA.

Study processing details: Quantification of nucleated cells was approximated via reference gene primer amplification. Measured with immunoSEQ multiplex PCR; TCRdb has only the in-frame clones, and not every one. V and J calls and clone size follow that table, whereas D and trimming were derived from the DNA. The data contain 250,000 to 350,000 clones, approximately 90% of them singletons. Membership in each cohort depended on participant-reported clinical history. Donors in Cohort 3 counted as recovered after two negative PCRs, clearance, or symptom resolution. Sequences were obtained from PBMCs or T cells enriched from blood (not recorded which). This sequence was found in a woman younger than 30 who had recovered from COVID-19.

DNA of the CDR3: TGTGCCAGCACCCCGGGGACTAGCGGGAGGGCCCATGAGCAGTTCTTC. Encoded protein: CASTPGTSGRAHEQFF. This chain uses TRBV7-9 with TRBJ2-1; TRBD2 matches at 16 bases. CDR1 is SEHNR, CDR2 FQNEAQ, per germline (reference sequence). Trimming removed 7 bases from V and 8 bases from J; junction bases left unmatched: 8. The CDR3 extends over 16 amino acids.